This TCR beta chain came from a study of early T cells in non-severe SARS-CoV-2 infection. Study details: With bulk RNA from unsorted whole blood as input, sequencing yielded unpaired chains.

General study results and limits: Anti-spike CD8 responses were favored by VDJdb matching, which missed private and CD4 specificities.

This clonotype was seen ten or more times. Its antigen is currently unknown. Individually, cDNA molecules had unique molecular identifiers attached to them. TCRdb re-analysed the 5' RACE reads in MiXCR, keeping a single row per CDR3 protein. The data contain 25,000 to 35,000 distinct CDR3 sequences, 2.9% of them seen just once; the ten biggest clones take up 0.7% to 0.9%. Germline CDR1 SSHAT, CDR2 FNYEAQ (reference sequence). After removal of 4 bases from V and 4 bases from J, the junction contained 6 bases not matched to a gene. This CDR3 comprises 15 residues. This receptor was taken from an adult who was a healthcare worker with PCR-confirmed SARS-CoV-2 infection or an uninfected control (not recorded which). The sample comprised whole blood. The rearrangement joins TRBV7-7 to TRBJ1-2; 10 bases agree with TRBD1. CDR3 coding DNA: TGTGCCAGCAGCTCCCTAAGACAGGGGGCCTATGGCTACACCTTC. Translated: CASSSLRQGAYGYTF.